A selection of T cell receptor beta chains follows, all from one sample in a study of response to subunit inactivated influenza vaccine. TCRdb processed the RT-PCR reads anew with MiXCR; each CDR3 protein has one entry. The sample has about 570,000 distinct CDR3 sequences, roughly 10% seen once. The sample in question was PBMCs from blood, obtained on the day of vaccination. Receptors originate from a man in his fifties or sixties who received an inactivated influenza vaccine. Both conserved end residues are part of each CDR3. D genes are given only for firm matches. Only some rows state a clone size, as once, few, many or a class for expanded clones.

few,TRBV18,TRBJ1-2,NA,TGTGCCAGCTCACAAAACCAGGGTGGTTATGGCTACACCTTC,CASSQNQGGYGYTF
many,TRBV9,TRBJ2-5,NA,TGTGCCAGCAGCGTCGGTGAAGAGACCCAGTACTTC,CASSVGEETQYF
NA,TRBV3-1,TRBJ2-1,NA,TGTGCCAGCAGCCAATGGAGGGGGGCCTACAATGAGCAGTTCTTC,CASSQWRGAYNEQFF
few,TRBV6-1,TRBJ2-5,NA,TGTGCCAGCAGTGTCGGTGGATGGGAGACCCAGTACTTC,CASSVGGWETQYF
NA,TRBV6-2/TRBV6-3,TRBJ2-7,TRBD2,TGTGCCAGCAGGACTAGCGTCTCCTACGAGCAGTACTTC,CASRTSVSYEQYF
few,TRBV7-2,TRBJ1-6,NA,TGTGCCAGCAGCTTAGCGTCTAATTCACCCCTCCACTTT,CASSLASNSPLHF
many,TRBV5-1,TRBJ2-1,NA,TGCGCCAGCATGCGAGACAGCTCCTACAATGAGCAGTTCTTC,CASMRDSSYNEQFF
many,TRBV4-1,TRBJ2-2,TRBD1,TGCGCCAGCAGCCACTTTCCTGGGACAGGGTCCACCGGGGAGCTGTTTTTT,CASSHFPGTGSTGELFF
NA,TRBV5-6,TRBJ2-2,NA,TGTGCCAGCAGCTTCCCGGGACTTATTACCGGGGAGCTGTTTTTT,CASSFPGLITGELFF
few,TRBV2,TRBJ1-6,NA,TGTGCCAGCGGACGGGACCTTTGGGGTAATTCACCCCTCCACTTT,CASGRDLWGNSPLHF
many,TRBV25-1,TRBJ2-7,NA,TGTGCCAGCAGTGCGGGCAGCTCCTACGAGCAGTACTTC,CASSAGSSYEQYF
few,TRBV5-6,TRBJ1-5,NA,TGTGCCAGCAGCAGGTCTATTGGCAATCAGCCCCAGCATTTT,CASSRSIGNQPQHF
many,TRBV20-1,TRBJ1-3,NA,TGCAGTGCTAGAGAGGCACTCGGCGGTGGAAACACCATATATTTT,CSAREALGGGNTIYF